This entry is about one TCR beta chain. This sample is drawn from a study of blood T cell repertoires in COVID-19. Study overall: The origin of the acute and convalescent COVID-19 samples was the United States, Italy and Spain.

In the study's own analysis: Amplification from reference gene primers served as the basis for estimated nucleated cell counts. Profiling relied on immunoSEQ multiplex PCR, and the TCRdb table lists in-frame clones only, not all of them. Clone size and V and J calls were adopted from that table, with D and trimming inferred from the DNA. Here the sample spans about 46,000 clones, 75% to 90% being singletons. This CDR3 region has 15 residues. CDR1 is SGHTA, CDR2 FQGNSA, per germline. V was pared by 2 bases and J by 1 base, with 4 bases of the junction left unmatched. The TCR comes from a man in his fifties or sixties with acute or convalescent COVID-19. The genes are TRBV7-2 and TRBJ2-7, with 8 bases fitting TRBD1. Source material: peripheral blood. The CDR3 DNA reads as TGTGCCAGCAGCTTATTCTGGACAGGGTCCTACGAGCAGTACTTC. It codes for CASSLFWTGSYEQYF.